This is a list of T cell receptor beta chains from one sample in a study of a mutant IDH1 vaccine in newly diagnosed glioma. These receptors have no identified antigens. Here immunoSEQ multiplex PCR was the method, and the copy in TCRdb shows in-frame clones only, minus some. This table has about 68,000 clones, approximately 81% appearing once. The material sequenced was PBMCs, taken from a glioma patient whose treatment included an IDH1 peptide vaccine. The receptors stem from a man younger than 35 with glioma. Each CDR3 is given with its conserved first and last residue. Each record gives: V gene, CDR3 length, J gene, clone size, D gene, CDR3 protein, CDR3 DNA. The D gene is left open where the match is weak. Rows give clone size only sometimes, using once, few, many, or a class for an expanded clone.

v_gene: TRBV6-5; len: 14; j_gene: TRBJ2-7; abundance: .; d_gene: TRBD2; CDR3aa: CASRLAGVNYEQYF; CDR3nt: TGTGCCAGCCGACTAGCGGGGGTCAACTACGAGCAGTACTTC
v_gene: TRBV7-6; len: 16; j_gene: TRBJ1-1; abundance: .; d_gene: .; CDR3aa: CASSYTAFTGGPEAFF; CDR3nt: TGTGCCAGCAGCTACACCGCCTTCACCGGGGGCCCTGAAGCTTTCTTT
v_gene: TRBV18; len: 15; j_gene: TRBJ1-4; abundance: .; d_gene: .; CDR3aa: CASSLRQATNEKLFF; CDR3nt: TGTGCCAGCTCATTAAGACAGGCAACTAATGAAAAACTGTTTTTT
v_gene: TRBV5-6; len: 15; j_gene: TRBJ1-1; abundance: .; d_gene: .; CDR3aa: CASSLANQGRTEAFF; CDR3nt: TGTGCCAGCAGCTTGGCCAATCAGGGTAGGACTGAAGCTTTCTTT
v_gene: TRBV30; len: 13; j_gene: TRBJ2-7; abundance: .; d_gene: .; CDR3aa: CAWSVRLRGEQYF; CDR3nt: TGTGCCTGGAGTGTACGGTTGCGAGGCGAGCAGTACTTC
v_gene: TRBV10-3; len: 13; j_gene: TRBJ2-7; abundance: .; d_gene: .; CDR3aa: CAISEGGLYEQYF; CDR3nt: TGTGCCATCAGTGAGGGCGGGCTCTACGAGCAGTACTTC
v_gene: TRBV30; len: 16; j_gene: TRBJ2-7; abundance: once; d_gene: .; CDR3aa: CAWSRDLPPQTYEQYF; CDR3nt: TGTGCCTGGAGTCGGGACCTCCCGCCCCAAACCTACGAGCAGTACTTC
v_gene: TRBV5-6; len: 12; j_gene: TRBJ1-1; abundance: many; d_gene: .; CDR3aa: CASSFWGTEAFF; CDR3nt: TGTGCCAGCAGCTTTTGGGGGACTGAAGCTTTCTTT
v_gene: TRBV7-8; len: 13; j_gene: TRBJ1-5; abundance: .; d_gene: .; CDR3aa: CASSLARLQPQHF; CDR3nt: TGTGCCAGCAGCTTAGCACGACTTCAGCCCCAGCATTTT
v_gene: TRBV25-1; len: 15; j_gene: TRBJ1-6; abundance: .; d_gene: TRBD1; CDR3aa: CASSDSGTGGSPLHF; CDR3nt: TGTGCCAGCAGTGACAGTGGGACAGGGGGATCACCCCTCCACTTT
v_gene: TRBV7-2; len: 15; j_gene: TRBJ2-5; abundance: .; d_gene: TRBD2; CDR3aa: CASSVTSGRYETQYF; CDR3nt: TGTGCCAGCAGCGTAACTAGCGGGAGGTACGAGACCCAGTACTTC
v_gene: TRBV19; len: 18; j_gene: TRBJ1-1; abundance: .; d_gene: TRBD1; CDR3aa: CASMNYQWQGGENTEAFF; CDR3nt: TGTGCCAGTATGAATTATCAGTGGCAGGGGGGGGAGAACACTGAAGCTTTCTTT
v_gene: TRBV28; len: 16; j_gene: TRBJ2-7; abundance: .; d_gene: TRBD2; CDR3aa: CASSLSGSPSFYEQYF; CDR3nt: TGTGCCAGCAGCCTTAGCGGGAGTCCCTCCTTTTACGAGCAGTACTTC
v_gene: TRBV6-1; len: 18; j_gene: TRBJ1-5; abundance: .; d_gene: .; CDR3aa: CASSEGLGPGSGNQPQHF; CDR3nt: TGTGCCAGCAGTGAAGGCCTCGGGCCAGGGAGTGGCAATCAGCCCCAGCATTTT
v_gene: TRBV25-1; len: 16; j_gene: TRBJ1-4; abundance: .; d_gene: TRBD1; CDR3aa: CASSGRTGAWGEKLFF; CDR3nt: TGTGCCAGCAGTGGCCGGACAGGGGCTTGGGGTGAAAAACTGTTTTTT
v_gene: TRBV12-5; len: 15; j_gene: TRBJ1-1; abundance: few; d_gene: TRBD1; CDR3aa: CASGLDRTGRTEAFF; CDR3nt: TGTGCTAGTGGTTTGGATCGGACAGGGCGGACTGAAGCTTTCTTT
v_gene: TRBV7-9; len: 13; j_gene: TRBJ1-2; abundance: .; d_gene: TRBD1; CDR3aa: CASSFQGADGYTF; CDR3nt: TGTGCCAGCAGCTTCCAGGGGGCAGATGGCTACACCTTC
v_gene: TRBV20-1; len: 11; j_gene: TRBJ1-5; abundance: .; d_gene: .; CDR3aa: CSASNNQPQHF; CDR3nt: TGCAGTGCTTCTAATAATCAGCCCCAGCATTTT
v_gene: TRBV19; len: 16; j_gene: TRBJ2-2; abundance: .; d_gene: TRBD2; CDR3aa: CASSAGLAGGTGELFF; CDR3nt: TGTGCCAGTAGTGCCGGACTAGCGGGAGGAACCGGGGAGCTGTTTTTT
v_gene: TRBV19; len: 13; j_gene: TRBJ1-1; abundance: .; d_gene: .; CDR3aa: CASKGDGNTEAFF; CDR3nt: TGTGCCAGTAAGGGTGACGGGAACACTGAAGCTTTCTTT
v_gene: TRBV18; len: 14; j_gene: TRBJ1-5; abundance: .; d_gene: .; CDR3aa: CASSFDSGNQPQHF; CDR3nt: TGTGCCAGCTCATTCGACAGTGGTAATCAGCCCCAGCATTTT
v_gene: TRBV19; len: 15; j_gene: TRBJ1-1; abundance: .; d_gene: .; CDR3aa: CASSIGGQHRTEAFF; CDR3nt: TGTGCCAGTAGTATAGGGGGGCAGCACCGGACTGAAGCTTTCTTT
v_gene: TRBV27; len: 14; j_gene: TRBJ1-2; abundance: .; d_gene: .; CDR3aa: CASSFAGGRDGYTF; CDR3nt: TGTGCCAGCAGTTTTGCCGGGGGGCGGGATGGCTACACCTTC